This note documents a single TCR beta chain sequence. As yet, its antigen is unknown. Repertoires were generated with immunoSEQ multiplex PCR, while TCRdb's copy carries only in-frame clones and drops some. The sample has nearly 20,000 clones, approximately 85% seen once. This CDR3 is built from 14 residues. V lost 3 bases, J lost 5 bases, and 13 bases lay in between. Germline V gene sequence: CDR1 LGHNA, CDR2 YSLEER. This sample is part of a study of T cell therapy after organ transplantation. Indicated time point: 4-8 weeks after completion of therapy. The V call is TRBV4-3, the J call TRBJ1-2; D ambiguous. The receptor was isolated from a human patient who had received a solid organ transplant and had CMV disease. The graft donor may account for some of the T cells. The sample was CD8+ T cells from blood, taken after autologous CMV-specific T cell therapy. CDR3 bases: TGCGCCAGCAGCCAGGAAGGAGGCGGGTATGGCTACACCTTC. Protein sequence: CASSQEGGGYGYTF.